The rows below give T cell receptor beta chains drawn from one sample of a study of identical twins. TCRdb redid the calling of the 5' RACE reads with MiXCR, one entry per CDR3 protein. The table lists hundreds of thousands of distinct CDR3 sequences, 18% of them singletons. This sample also appeared in a second study, on T cells expressing NK-cell markers.

Sequencing used PBMCs. All receptors come from a woman between 18 and 29 years old in good health. The CDR3 runs from the conserved cysteine through the conserved F or W. Each record gives: V gene, J gene, D gene, clone size, CDR3 protein, CDR3 DNA. The D gene is left open where the match is weak. Size is omitted from some rows. Given values are once, few, many or a class for expanded clones.

TRBV5-1	TRBJ1-6	TRBD1	-	CASSLSARGKFSPLHF	TGCGCCAGCAGCTTGTCGGCCAGGGGGAAATTTTCACCCCTCCACTTT
TRBV6-5	TRBJ2-7	-	few	CASSSISYEQYF	TGTGCCAGCAGTTCCATCTCCTACGAGCAGTACTTC
TRBV24-1	TRBJ2-1	-	few	CATSDSGPTSSYNEQFF	TGTGCCACCAGTGATTCGGGACCGACGAGCTCCTACAATGAGCAGTTCTTC
TRBV30	TRBJ1-4	-	few	CAWKGLAEKLFF	TGTGCCTGGAAGGGCCTAGCTGAAAAACTGTTTTTT
TRBV4-3	TRBJ2-1	TRBD2	few	CASSQDTALTSGRGDEQFF	TGCGCCAGCAGCCAAGATACCGCCCTAACTAGCGGGAGAGGCGATGAGCAGTTCTTC
TRBV7-2	TRBJ2-5	-	-	CASSSPWRETQYF	TGTGCCAGCAGCTCTCCATGGAGGGAGACCCAGTACTTC
TRBV7-8	TRBJ2-3	TRBD1	once	CASSSSVRDSGEGLDTRYF	TGTGCCAGCAGCTCCAGCGTCAGGGACAGCGGCGAGGGCCTGGATACGCGGTATTTT
TRBV20-1	TRBJ2-5	TRBD2	few	CSAHGGGETQYF	TGCAGTGCCCACGGGGGGGGAGAGACCCAGTACTTC
TRBV5-1	TRBJ1-1	-	few	CASSPDRGAEAFF	TGCGCCAGCAGCCCGGATCGGGGAGCCGAAGCTTTCTTT
TRBV20-1	TRBJ2-7	-	many	CSCARGSPGEQYF	TGCAGCTGCGCCCGCGGGTCACCGGGGGAGCAGTACTTC
TRBV4-3	TRBJ2-1	-	-	CASSQEDFSEQFF	TGCGCCAGCAGCCAAGAAGATTTTAGTGAGCAGTTCTTC
TRBV2	TRBJ2-1	-	-	CASNQEASKYNEQFF	TGTGCCAGCAACCAGGAGGCCTCGAAATACAATGAGCAGTTCTTC
TRBV27	TRBJ2-5	TRBD1	few	CASSLGQVSVETQYF	TGTGCCAGCAGTTTAGGACAGGTCTCGGTAGAGACCCAGTACTTC
TRBV6-2/TRBV6-3	TRBJ2-5	-	few	CASSYSWADQETQYF	TGTGCCAGCAGTTACAGCTGGGCGGACCAAGAGACCCAGTACTTC
TRBV6-1	TRBJ2-1	TRBD1	-	CASSRNRQGAINEQFF	TGTGCCAGCAGTCGAAACCGACAGGGGGCGATCAATGAGCAGTTCTTC
TRBV6-1	TRBJ1-5	-	-	CASSRAGAVNQPQHF	TGTGCCAGCAGTCGGGCGGGGGCGGTCAATCAGCCCCAGCATTTT
TRBV20-1	TRBJ2-1	TRBD1	-	CSARVPPGQEYNEQFF	TGCAGTGCTAGAGTACCACCGGGACAGGAATACAATGAGCAGTTCTTC
TRBV20-1	TRBJ2-3	-	many	CSADRGGQTDTQYF	TGCAGTGCTGACCGTGGAGGGCAAACAGATACGCAGTATTTT
TRBV12-3/TRBV12-4	TRBJ1-1	-	-	CASSVGITEAFF	TGTGCCAGCAGTGTCGGAATAACCGAAGCTTTCTTT
TRBV19	TRBJ1-5	-	few	CASSINLSSRARALLYNQPQHF	TGTGCCAGTAGTATAAATTTGAGTAGTCGGGCAAGAGCTTTACTCTACAATCAGCCCCAGCATTTT
TRBV6-6	TRBJ1-3	-	-	CASRDGAGNTIYF	TGTGCCAGCAGGGATGGGGCTGGAAACACCATATATTTT
TRBV20-1	TRBJ1-6	-	many	CSARDGTNNSPLHF	TGCAGTGCTAGAGATGGGACAAATAATTCACCCCTCCACTTT
TRBV24-1	TRBJ2-3	-	few	CATSDFRTDTQYF	TGTGCCACCAGTGATTTCCGCACAGATACGCAGTATTTT
TRBV18	TRBJ2-2	-	-	CASSPYLTRDTGELFF	TGTGCCAGCTCACCTTATTTGACGAGAGACACCGGGGAGCTGTTTTTT
TRBV5-1	TRBJ2-5	-	-	CASSLGVGLRETQYF	TGCGCCAGCAGCTTGGGAGTGGGGCTCCGAGAGACCCAGTACTTC
TRBV12-3/TRBV12-4	TRBJ2-7	TRBD2	few	CASNRGGYYEQYF	TGTGCCAGCAACCGGGGGGGGTACTACGAGCAGTACTTC
TRBV30	TRBJ2-3	-	-	CAWSQGRETDTQYF	TGTGCCTGGAGTCAGGGGAGGGAGACAGATACGCAGTATTTT
TRBV7-9	TRBJ2-7	TRBD2	-	CASSARLAGVEQYF	TGTGCCAGCAGCGCACGACTAGCGGGAGTCGAGCAGTACTTC
TRBV19	TRBJ2-1	TRBD1	-	CATTRGPGYPNEQFF	TGTGCCACAACCAGGGGGCCGGGCTACCCTAATGAGCAGTTCTTC
TRBV12-3/TRBV12-4	TRBJ1-1	-	-	CASTTPAGGITEAFF	TGTGCCAGCACGACACCGGCTGGGGGAATCACTGAAGCTTTCTTT
TRBV20-1	TRBJ1-2	-	many	CSAQNYGYTF	TGCAGCGCACAGAACTATGGCTACACCTTC
TRBV20-1	TRBJ2-2	TRBD2	few	CSALGGGHTGELFF	TGCAGTGCCCTGGGGGGGGGACACACCGGGGAGCTGTTTTTT
TRBV6-4	TRBJ1-2	TRBD1	-	CASSPETGNYGYTF	TGTGCCAGCAGTCCCGAGACAGGGAACTATGGCTACACCTTC
TRBV12-3/TRBV12-4	TRBJ2-7	-	once	CASSLGLRDGSYEQYF	TGTGCCAGCAGTTTAGGCTTGCGGGACGGCTCCTACGAGCAGTACTTC
TRBV5-1	TRBJ2-3	-	-	CASNRGGANTDTQYF	TGCGCCAGCAACAGAGGGGGGGCGAACACAGATACGCAGTATTTT
TRBV20-1	TRBJ2-7	-	few	CSARSPAGIYEQYF	TGCAGTGCTAGATCCCCCGCAGGGATCTACGAGCAGTACTTC
TRBV5-1	TRBJ2-7	TRBD1	few	CASSMTGQRQYF	TGCGCCAGCAGCATGACAGGGCAACGGCAGTACTTC
TRBV20-1	TRBJ2-1	TRBD2	few	CSARDTSGRGGEQFF	TGCAGTGCTAGAGATACTAGCGGGAGGGGAGGTGAGCAGTTCTTC
TRBV10-3	TRBJ2-3	TRBD2	few	CAISYQREAPTDTQYF	TGTGCCATCAGCTACCAGCGGGAGGCTCCCACAGATACGCAGTATTTT
TRBV4-3	TRBJ2-1	TRBD2	-	CASSPSGSPGNEQFF	TGCGCCAGCAGCCCGAGCGGGAGCCCCGGGAATGAGCAGTTCTTC
TRBV5-1	TRBJ2-7	-	-	CASTGTVSYEQYF	TGCGCCAGCACCGGGACGGTCTCCTACGAGCAGTACTTC
TRBV11-2	TRBJ1-6	-	-	CASSLAPGVNSPLHF	TGTGCCAGCAGCTTAGCACCCGGGGTGAATTCACCCCTCCACTTT
TRBV20-1	TRBJ2-1	-	-	CSASSRMDEQFF	TGCAGTGCTAGTTCTAGGATGGATGAGCAGTTCTTC
TRBV7-2	TRBJ2-3	-	many	CASSFPSTDTQYF	TGTGCCAGCAGCTTCCCTAGCACAGATACGCAGTATTTT
TRBV6-5	TRBJ2-7	TRBD1	-	CASSYNRGYGEQYF	TGTGCCAGCAGTTACAACAGGGGGTACGGCGAGCAGTACTTC
TRBV5-1	TRBJ1-3	-	-	CASSFGLSGNTIYF	TGCGCCAGCAGCTTTGGACTTTCTGGAAACACCATATATTTT
TRBV20-1	TRBJ2-2	-	-	CSARLRGKDTGELFF	TGCAGTGCTAGACTACGGGGGAAGGACACCGGGGAGCTGTTTTTT
TRBV7-2	TRBJ2-7	TRBD2	few	CASSLKAGVTYEQYF	TGTGCCAGCAGCTTAAAGGCGGGGGTTACCTACGAGCAGTACTTC
TRBV30	TRBJ2-3	-	-	CAWSVLAGTDTQYF	TGTGCCTGGAGTGTACTTGCGGGCACAGATACGCAGTATTTT
TRBV20-1	TRBJ2-3	TRBD2	many	CSARTSGRSDTQYF	TGCAGTGCGAGGACTAGCGGGAGATCAGATACGCAGTATTTT
TRBV27	TRBJ2-1	-	-	CASSYDRVYNEQFF	TGTGCCAGCAGCTACGACAGAGTTTACAATGAGCAGTTCTTC
TRBV12-3/TRBV12-4	TRBJ2-7	-	few	CASSLAQGGLQQYF	TGTGCCAGCAGTTTAGCGCAAGGGGGTCTACAGCAGTACTTC
TRBV6-2/TRBV6-3	TRBJ1-5	-	few	CASSYGSRSMDF	TGTGCCAGCAGTTACGGCAGCAGGTCCATGGATTTT
TRBV2	TRBJ2-7	TRBD1	-	CASGSGTGSYEQYF	TGTGCCAGCGGGTCCGGGACAGGTTCCTACGAGCAGTACTTC